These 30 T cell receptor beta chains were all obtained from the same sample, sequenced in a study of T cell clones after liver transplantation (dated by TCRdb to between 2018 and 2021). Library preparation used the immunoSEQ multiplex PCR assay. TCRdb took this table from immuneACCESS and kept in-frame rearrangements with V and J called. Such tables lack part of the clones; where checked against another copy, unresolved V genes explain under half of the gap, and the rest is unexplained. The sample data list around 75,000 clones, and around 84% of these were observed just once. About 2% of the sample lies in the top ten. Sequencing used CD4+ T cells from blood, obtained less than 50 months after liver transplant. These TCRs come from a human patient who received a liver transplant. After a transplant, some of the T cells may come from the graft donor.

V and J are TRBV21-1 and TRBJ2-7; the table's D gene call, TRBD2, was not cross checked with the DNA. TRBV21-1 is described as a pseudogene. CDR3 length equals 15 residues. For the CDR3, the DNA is TGTGCCAGCAGCAAACTGAAAATAGAGTTTTACGAGCAGTACTTC. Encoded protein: CASSKLKIEFYEQYF.

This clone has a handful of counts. The CDR3 region has the DNA TGTGCCTGGAGGCAGGGTTGGAACACTGAAGCTTTCTTT. Its protein product is CAWRQGWNTEAFF. The V call is TRBV30, the J call TRBJ1-1; weak D call: TRBD1 (5 bases). The CDR3 sequence is 13 residues long. In germline, CDR1 is GTSNPN, CDR2 SVGIG (reference sequence). V was shortened by 3 bases and J by 1 base, with 9 bases between the two germline ends.

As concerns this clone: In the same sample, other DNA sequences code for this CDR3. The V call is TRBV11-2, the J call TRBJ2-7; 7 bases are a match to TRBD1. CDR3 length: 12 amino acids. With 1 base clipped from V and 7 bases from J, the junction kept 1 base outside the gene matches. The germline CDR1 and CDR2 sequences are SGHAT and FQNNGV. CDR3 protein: CASSLAGGEQYF. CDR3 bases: TGTGCCAGCAGCTTAGCAGGGGGTGAGCAGTACTTC.

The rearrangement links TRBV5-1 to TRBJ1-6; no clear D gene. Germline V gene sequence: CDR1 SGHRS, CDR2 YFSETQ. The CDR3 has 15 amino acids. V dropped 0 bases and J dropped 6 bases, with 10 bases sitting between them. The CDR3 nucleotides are TGCGCCAGCAGCTTGGGGGGATTCGGTAATTCACCCCTCCACTTT. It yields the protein CASSLGGFGNSPLHF.

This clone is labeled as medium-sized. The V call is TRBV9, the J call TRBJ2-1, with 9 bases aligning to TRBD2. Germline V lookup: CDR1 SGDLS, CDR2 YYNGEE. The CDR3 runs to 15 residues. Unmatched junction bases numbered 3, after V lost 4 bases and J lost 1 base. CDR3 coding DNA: TGTGCCAGCAGCCCTAGCGGGGATTCCTACAATGAGCAGTTCTTC. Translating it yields CASSPSGDSYNEQFF. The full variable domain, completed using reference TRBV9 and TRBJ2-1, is DSGVTQTPKHLITATGQRVTLRCSPRSGDLSVYWYQQSLDQGLQFLIQYYNGEERAKGNILERFSAQQFPDLHSELNLSSLELGDSALYFCASSPSGDSYNEQFFGPGTRLTVL.

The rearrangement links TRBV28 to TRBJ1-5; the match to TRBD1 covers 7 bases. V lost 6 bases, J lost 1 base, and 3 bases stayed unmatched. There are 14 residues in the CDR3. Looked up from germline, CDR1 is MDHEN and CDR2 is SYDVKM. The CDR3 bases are TGTGCCAGCAGATTGACAGGGAGCAATCAGCCCCAGCATTTT. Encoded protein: CASRLTGSNQPQHF. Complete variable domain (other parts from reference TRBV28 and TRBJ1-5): DVKVTQSSRYLVKRTGEKVFLECVQDMDHENMFWYRQDPGLGLRLIYFSYDVKMKEKGDIPEGYSVSREKKERFSLILESASTNQTSMYLCASRLTGSNQPQHFGDGTRLSIL.

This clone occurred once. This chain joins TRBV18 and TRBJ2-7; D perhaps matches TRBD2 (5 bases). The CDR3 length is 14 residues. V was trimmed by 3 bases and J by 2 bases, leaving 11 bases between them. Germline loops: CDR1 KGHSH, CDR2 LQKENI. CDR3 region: CASSPLISAYEQYF. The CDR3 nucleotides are TGTGCCAGCTCACCCCTCATTAGCGCCTACGAGCAGTACTTC.

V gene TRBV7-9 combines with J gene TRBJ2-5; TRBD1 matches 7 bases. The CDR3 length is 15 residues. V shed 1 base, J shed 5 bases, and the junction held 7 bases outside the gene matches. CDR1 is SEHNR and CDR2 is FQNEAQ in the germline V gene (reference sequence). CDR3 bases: TGTGCCAGCAGCTTAGTTATAGGGGGCGTCGAGACCCAGTACTTC. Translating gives CASSLVIGGVETQYF.

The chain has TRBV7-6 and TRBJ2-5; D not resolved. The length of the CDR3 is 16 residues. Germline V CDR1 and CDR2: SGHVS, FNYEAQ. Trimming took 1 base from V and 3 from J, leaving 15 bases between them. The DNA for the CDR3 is TGTGCCAGCAGCTTAGACGGCTTAGCCTCTAAAGAGACCCAGTACTTC. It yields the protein CASSLDGLASKETQYF.

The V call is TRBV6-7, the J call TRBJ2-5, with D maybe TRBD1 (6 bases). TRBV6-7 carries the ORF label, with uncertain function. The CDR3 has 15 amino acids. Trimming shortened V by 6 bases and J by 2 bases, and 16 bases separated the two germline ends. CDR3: CASSPGALGQETQYF. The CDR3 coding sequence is TGTGCCAGCAGCCCAGGGGCGCTGGGGCAAGAGACCCAGTACTTC.

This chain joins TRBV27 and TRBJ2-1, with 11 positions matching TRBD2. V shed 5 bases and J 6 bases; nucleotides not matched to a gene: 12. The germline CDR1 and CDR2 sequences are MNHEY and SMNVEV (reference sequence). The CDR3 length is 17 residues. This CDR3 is CASSPRLAGSMGNEQFF. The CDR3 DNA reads TGTGCCAGCAGTCCCCGACTAGCGGGATCCATGGGCAATGAGCAGTTCTTC.

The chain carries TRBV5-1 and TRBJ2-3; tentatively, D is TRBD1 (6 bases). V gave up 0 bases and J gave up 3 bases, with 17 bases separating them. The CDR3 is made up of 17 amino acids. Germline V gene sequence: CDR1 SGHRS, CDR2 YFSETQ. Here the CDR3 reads CASSLVVEGQLTDTQYF. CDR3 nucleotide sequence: TGCGCCAGCAGCTTGGTGGTTGAAGGACAGTTAACAGATACGCAGTATTTT.

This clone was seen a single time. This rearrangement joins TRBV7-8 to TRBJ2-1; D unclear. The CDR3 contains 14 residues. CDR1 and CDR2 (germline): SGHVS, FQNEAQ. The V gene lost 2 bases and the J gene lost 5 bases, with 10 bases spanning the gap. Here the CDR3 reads CASSLSDSHNEQFF. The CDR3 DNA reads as TGTGCCAGCAGCTTAAGCGACTCACACAATGAGCAGTTCTTC.

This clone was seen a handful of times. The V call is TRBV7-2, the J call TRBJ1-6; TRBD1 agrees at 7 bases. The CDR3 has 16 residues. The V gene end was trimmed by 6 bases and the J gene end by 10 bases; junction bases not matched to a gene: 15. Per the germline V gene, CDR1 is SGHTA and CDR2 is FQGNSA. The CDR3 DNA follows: TGTGCCAGCAGAAGCCGACAGGGAATAAGGGTATCACCCCTCCACTTT. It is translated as CASRSRQGIRVSPLHF.

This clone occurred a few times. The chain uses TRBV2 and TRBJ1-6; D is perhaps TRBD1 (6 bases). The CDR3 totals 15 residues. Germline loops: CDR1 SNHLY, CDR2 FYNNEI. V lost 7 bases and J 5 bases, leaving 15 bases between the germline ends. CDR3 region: CASKVATGDNSPLHF. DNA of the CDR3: TGTGCCAGCAAGGTGGCGACAGGTGATAATTCACCCCTCCACTTT.

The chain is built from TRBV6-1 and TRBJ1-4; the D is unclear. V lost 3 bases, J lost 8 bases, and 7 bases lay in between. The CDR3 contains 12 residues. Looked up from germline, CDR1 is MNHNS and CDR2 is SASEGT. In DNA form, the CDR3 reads TGTGCCAGCAGTGAGAGGGCGGAAAAACTGTTTTTT. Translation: CASSERAEKLFF.

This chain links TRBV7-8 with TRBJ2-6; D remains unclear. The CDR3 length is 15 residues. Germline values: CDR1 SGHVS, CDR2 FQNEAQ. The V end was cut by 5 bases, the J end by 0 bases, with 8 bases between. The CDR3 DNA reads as TGTGCCAGCAGCCTTTCTTACTCTGGGGCCAACGTCCTGACTTTC. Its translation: CASSLSYSGANVLTF.

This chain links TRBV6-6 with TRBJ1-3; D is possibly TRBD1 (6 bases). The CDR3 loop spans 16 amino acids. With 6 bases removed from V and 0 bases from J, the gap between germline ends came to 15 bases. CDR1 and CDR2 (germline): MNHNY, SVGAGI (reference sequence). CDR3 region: CASRQRRTDSGNTIYF. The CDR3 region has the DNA TGTGCCAGCAGGCAACGACGGACAGACTCTGGAAACACCATATATTTT.

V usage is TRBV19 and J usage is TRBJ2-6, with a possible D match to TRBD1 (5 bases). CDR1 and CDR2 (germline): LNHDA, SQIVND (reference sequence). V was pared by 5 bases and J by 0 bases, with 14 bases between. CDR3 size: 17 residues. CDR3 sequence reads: CASSEDTGHSGANVLTF. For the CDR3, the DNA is TGTGCCAGTAGTGAGGACACCGGACACTCTGGGGCCAACGTCCTGACTTTC. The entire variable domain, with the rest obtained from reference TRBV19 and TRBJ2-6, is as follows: DGGITQSPKYLFRKEGQNVTLSCEQNLNHDAMYWYRQDPGQGLRLIYYSQIVNDFQKGDIAEGYSVSREKKESFPLTVTSAQKNPTAFYLCASSEDTGHSGANVLTFGAGSRLTVL.

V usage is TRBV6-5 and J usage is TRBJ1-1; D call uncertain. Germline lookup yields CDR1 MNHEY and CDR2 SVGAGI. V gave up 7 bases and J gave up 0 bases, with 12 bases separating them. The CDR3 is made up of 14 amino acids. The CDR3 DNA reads TGTGCCAGCATAAGCGAGAACATGAACACTGAAGCTTTCTTT. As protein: CASISENMNTEAFF.

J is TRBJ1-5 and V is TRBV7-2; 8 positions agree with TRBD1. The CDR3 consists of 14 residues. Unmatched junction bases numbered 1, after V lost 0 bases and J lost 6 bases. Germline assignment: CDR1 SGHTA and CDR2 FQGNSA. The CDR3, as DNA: TGTGCCAGCAGCTTAGCCGGGACAGGTCAGCCCCAGCATTTT. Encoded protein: CASSLAGTGQPQHF.

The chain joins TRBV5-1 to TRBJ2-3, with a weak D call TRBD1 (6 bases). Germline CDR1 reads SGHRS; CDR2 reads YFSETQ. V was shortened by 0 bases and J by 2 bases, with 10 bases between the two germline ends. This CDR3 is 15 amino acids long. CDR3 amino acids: CASSLASGDTDTQYF. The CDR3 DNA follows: TGCGCCAGCAGCTTGGCCTCAGGGGACACAGATACGCAGTATTTT.

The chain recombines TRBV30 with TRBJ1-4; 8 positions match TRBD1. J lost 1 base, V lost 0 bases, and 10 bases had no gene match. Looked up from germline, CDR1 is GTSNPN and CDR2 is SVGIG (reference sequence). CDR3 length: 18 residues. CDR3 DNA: TGTGCCTGGAGTGTGCCGACAGGGGTGAGCGGAACTAATGAAAAACTGTTTTTT. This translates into CAWSVPTGVSGTNEKLFF.

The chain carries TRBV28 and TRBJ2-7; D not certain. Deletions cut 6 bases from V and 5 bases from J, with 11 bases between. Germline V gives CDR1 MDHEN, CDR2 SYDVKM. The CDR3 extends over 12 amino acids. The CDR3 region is CASRYRKDEQYF. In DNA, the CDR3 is TGTGCCAGCAGGTATAGGAAGGACGAGCAGTACTTC.

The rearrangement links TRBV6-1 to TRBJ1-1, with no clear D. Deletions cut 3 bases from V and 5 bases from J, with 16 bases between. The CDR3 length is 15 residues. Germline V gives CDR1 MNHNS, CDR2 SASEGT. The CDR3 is CASSDATGGNTEAFF. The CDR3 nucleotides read TGTGCCAGCAGTGACGCCACGGGTGGGAATACTGAAGCTTTCTTT.

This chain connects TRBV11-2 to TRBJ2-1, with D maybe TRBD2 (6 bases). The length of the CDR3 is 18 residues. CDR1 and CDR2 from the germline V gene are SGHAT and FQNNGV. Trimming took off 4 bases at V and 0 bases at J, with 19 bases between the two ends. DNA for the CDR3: TGTGCCAGCAGCTCCTTAAACCTCGGGGGAAGCTCCTACAATGAGCAGTTCTTC. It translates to CASSSLNLGGSSYNEQFF. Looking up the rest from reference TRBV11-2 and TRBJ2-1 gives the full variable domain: EAGVAQSPRYKIIEKRQSVAFWCNPISGHATLYWYQQILGQGPKLLIQFQNNGVVDDSQLPKDRFSAERLKGVDSTLKIQPAKLEDSAVYLCASSSLNLGGSSYNEQFFGPGTRLTVL.

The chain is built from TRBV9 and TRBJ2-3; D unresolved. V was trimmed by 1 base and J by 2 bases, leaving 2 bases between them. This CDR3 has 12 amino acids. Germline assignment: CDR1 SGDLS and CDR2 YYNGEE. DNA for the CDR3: TGTGCCAGCAGCGTACACACAGATACGCAGTATTTT. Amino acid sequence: CASSVHTDTQYF. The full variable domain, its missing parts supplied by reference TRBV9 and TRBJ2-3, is DSGVTQTPKHLITATGQRVTLRCSPRSGDLSVYWYQQSLDQGLQFLIQYYNGEERAKGNILERFSAQQFPDLHSELNLSSLELGDSALYFCASSVHTDTQYFGPGTRLTVL.

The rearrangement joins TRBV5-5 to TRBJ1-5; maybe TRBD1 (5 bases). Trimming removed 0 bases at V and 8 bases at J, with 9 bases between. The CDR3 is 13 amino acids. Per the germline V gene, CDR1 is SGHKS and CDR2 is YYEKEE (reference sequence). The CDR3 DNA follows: TGTGCCAGCAGCTTGGTAGGGGAGAAGCCCCAGCATTTT. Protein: CASSLVGEKPQHF.

The DNA for the CDR3 is TGTGCCAGCAGCTTAGGGGTACAGCCTTATGGCTACACCTTC. Protein sequence: CASSLGVQPYGYTF. This chain uses TRBV11-2 with TRBJ1-2; no firm D call. Looked up from germline, CDR1 is SGHAT and CDR2 is FQNNGV. Trimming left V 1 base short and J 5 bases short, with 11 bases between. CDR3 length equals 14 residues.

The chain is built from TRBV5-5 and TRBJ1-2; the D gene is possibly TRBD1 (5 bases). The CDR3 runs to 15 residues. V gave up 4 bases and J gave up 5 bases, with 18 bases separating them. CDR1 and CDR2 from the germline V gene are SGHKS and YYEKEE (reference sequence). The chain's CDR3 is CASSPYMGEKYGYTF. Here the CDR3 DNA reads TGTGCCAGCAGCCCCTACATGGGGGAGAAGTATGGCTACACCTTC.